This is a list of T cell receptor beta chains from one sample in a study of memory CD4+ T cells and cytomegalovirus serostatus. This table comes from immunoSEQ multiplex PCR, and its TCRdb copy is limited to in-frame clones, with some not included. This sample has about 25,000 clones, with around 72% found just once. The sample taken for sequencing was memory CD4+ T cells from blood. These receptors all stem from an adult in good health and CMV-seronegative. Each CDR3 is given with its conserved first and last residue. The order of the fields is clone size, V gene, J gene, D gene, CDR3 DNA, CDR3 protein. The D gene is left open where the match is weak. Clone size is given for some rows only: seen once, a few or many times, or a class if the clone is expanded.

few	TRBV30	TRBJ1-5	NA	TGTGCCTGGAGTGCGGACAATAATCAGCCCCAGCATTTT	CAWSADNNQPQHF
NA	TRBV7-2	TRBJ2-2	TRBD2	TGTGCCAGCAGAGAAACTAGCGGGGGTTACACCGGGGAGCTGTTTTTT	CASRETSGGYTGELFF
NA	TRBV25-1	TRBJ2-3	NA	TGTGCCAGCAGTCCAGGGGGGGGCACAGATACGCAGTATTTT	CASSPGGGTDTQYF
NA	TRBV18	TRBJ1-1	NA	TGTGCCAGCTCACCGGCTTCTGACCCGAATGCTGAAGCTTTCTTT	CASSPASDPNAEAFF
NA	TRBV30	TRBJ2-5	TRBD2	TGTGCCTGGAGTACCCTAGCGGGGGGGGAGACCCAGTACTTC	CAWSTLAGGETQYF
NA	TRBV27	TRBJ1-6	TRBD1	TGTGCCAGCAGTGTTTCCGGGACAGGGGGCTCACCCCTCCACTTT	CASSVSGTGGSPLHF
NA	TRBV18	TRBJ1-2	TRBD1	TGTGCCAGCTCACCACCGACAGGGTGGGACTATGGCTACACCTTC	CASSPPTGWDYGYTF
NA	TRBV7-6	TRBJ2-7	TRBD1	TGTGCCAGCAGCTCTGGACAGGGGGACTACGAGCAGTACTTC	CASSSGQGDYEQYF
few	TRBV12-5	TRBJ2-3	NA	TGTGCTAGTGGATTCAGCGGCACAGATACGCAGTATTTT	CASGFSGTDTQYF
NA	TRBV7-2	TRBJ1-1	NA	TGTGCCAGCAGAACAGGGCCGCGGAACACTGAAGCTTTCTTT	CASRTGPRNTEAFF
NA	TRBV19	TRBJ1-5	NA	TGTGCCAGTAGTGTACCACAGGGTAGGGGTCAGCCCCAGCATTTT	CASSVPQGRGQPQHF
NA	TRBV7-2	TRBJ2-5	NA	TGTGCCAGCAGCTTTGCCGGCAACCAAGAGACCCAGTACTTC	CASSFAGNQETQYF
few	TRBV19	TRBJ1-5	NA	TGTGCCAGTACCACCCCCTGGAACGGAAATCAGCCCCAGCATTTT	CASTTPWNGNQPQHF
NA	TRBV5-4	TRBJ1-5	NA	TGTGCCAGCAGCTTGGATTACGGTCAGCCCCAGCATTTT	CASSLDYGQPQHF
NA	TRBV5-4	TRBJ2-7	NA	TGTGCCAGCAGCACCGGGACAACAACCTACGAGCAGTACTTC	CASSTGTTTYEQYF
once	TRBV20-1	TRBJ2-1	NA	TGCAGTGCTAGAGATTACCCGGAGCAGTTCTTC	CSARDYPEQFF
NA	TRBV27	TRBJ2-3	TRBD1	TGTGCCAGCAGTTTAACAGGGGGGAGTCTCGGGGGTACGCAGTATTTT	CASSLTGGSLGGTQYF
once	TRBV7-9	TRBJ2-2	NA	TGTGCCAGCAGCCCCCGACAAGGGATTATGAGGGAGCTGTTTTTT	CASSPRQGIMRELFF
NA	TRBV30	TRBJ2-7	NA	TGTGCCTGGAGTGTACTGTCGGGTAACTCCTACGAGCAGTACTTC	CAWSVLSGNSYEQYF
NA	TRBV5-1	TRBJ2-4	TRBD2	TGCGCCAGCAGCTTGGAATCGAGCGGGGGGGACATTCAGTACTTC	CASSLESSGGDIQYF
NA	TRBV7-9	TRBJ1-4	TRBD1	TGTGCCAGCAGCCCGGGACAGGGGGCGAGTGAAAAACTGTTTTTT	CASSPGQGASEKLFF
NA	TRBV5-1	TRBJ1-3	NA	TGCGCCAGCAGTCAAAACGGGGGCAAAGGAAACACCATATATTTT	CASSQNGGKGNTIYF
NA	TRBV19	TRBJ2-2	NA	TGTGCCAGTAGGACATGGATGAACACCGGGGAGCTGTTTTTT	CASRTWMNTGELFF
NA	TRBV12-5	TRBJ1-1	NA	TGTGCTAGCGACCGACCAGGGGTCATGAACACTGAAGCTTTCTTT	CASDRPGVMNTEAFF
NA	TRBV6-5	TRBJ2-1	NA	TGTGCCAGCAGTTACTCGAGCCGGGCCTACAATGAGCAGTTCTTC	CASSYSSRAYNEQFF
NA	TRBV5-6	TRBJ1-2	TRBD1	TGTGCCAGCAGCCCGGCCGGGGACAGGGCGGGCGGCTACACCTTC	CASSPAGDRAGGYTF
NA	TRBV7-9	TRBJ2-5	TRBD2	TGTGCCAGCAGAAATAGCGGGGGGGCGGTTGAGACCCAGTACTTC	CASRNSGGAVETQYF